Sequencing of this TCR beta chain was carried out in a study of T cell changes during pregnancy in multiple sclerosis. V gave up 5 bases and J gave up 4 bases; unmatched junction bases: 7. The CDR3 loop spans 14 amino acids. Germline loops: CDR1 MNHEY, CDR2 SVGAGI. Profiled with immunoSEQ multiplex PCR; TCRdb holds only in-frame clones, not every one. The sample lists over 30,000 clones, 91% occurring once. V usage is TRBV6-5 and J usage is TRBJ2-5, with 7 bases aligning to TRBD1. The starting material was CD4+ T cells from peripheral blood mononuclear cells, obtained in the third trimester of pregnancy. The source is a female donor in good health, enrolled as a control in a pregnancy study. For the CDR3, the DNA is TGTGCCAGCAGTCTCCGACAGGGCGGAGAGACCCAGTACTTC. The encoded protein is CASSLRQGGETQYF.